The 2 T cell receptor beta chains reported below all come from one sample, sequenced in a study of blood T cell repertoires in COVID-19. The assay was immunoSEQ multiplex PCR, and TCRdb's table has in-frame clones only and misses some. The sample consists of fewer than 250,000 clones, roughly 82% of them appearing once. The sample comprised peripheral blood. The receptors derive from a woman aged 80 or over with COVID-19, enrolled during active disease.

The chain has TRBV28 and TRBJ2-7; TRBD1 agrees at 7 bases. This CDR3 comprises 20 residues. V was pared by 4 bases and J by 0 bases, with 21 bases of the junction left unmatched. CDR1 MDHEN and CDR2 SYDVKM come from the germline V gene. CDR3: CASSSSTRTQTGFPSYEQYV. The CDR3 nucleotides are TGTGCCAGCAGTTCATCCACCCGGACACAGACAGGGTTCCCCTCCTACGAGCAGTACGTC.

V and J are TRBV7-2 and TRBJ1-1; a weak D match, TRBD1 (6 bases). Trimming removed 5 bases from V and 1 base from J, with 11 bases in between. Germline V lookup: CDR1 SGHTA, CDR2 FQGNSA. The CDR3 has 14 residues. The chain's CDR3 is CASSAPTGNTEAFF. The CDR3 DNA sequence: TGTGCCAGCAGCGCCCCGACAGGGAACACTGAAGCTTTCTTT.